This TCR beta chain stems from a study of shared clonotypes between healthy human individuals. The study's findings and limits: Sharing across a handful of donors was seen in 4.5% to 6.5% of naive CD4 clonotypes. Some clonotypes were shared by all four sorted-subset donors, while others were not shared. The non-shared ones had lower generation probabilities than the shared ones.

Remarks on this clone: The antigen remains unidentified.

J was trimmed by 3 bases and V by 4 bases; bases with no gene match: 6. The CDR3 has 15 amino acids. Germline lookup yields CDR1 SGHRS and CDR2 YFSETQ. Investigators spread the genomic DNA of each subset evenly over several immunoSEQ plates. The assay was immunoSEQ multiplex PCR, and TCRdb's table has in-frame clones only and misses some. In the table there are a few million clones, roughly 92% of which are singletons. The chain employs TRBV5-1 and TRBJ2-2; 7 bases agree with TRBD1. The TCR originated in a man younger than 35 in good health. Sample: naive CD4+ T cells sorted from blood. Stated subset: CD45RA+ positively selected. This CDR3 reads CASSPRTGDTGELFF. CDR3 nucleotide sequence: TGCGCCAGCAGCCCGCGGACAGGTGACACCGGGGAGCTGTTTTTT. Combining the CDR3 with reference TRBV5-1 and TRBJ2-2 gives the whole variable domain KAGVTQTPRYLIKTRGQQVTLSCSPISGHRSVSWYQQTPGQGLQFLFEYFSETQRNKGNFPGRFSGRQFSNSRSEMNVSTLELGDSALYLCASSPRTGDTGELFFGEGSRLTVL.